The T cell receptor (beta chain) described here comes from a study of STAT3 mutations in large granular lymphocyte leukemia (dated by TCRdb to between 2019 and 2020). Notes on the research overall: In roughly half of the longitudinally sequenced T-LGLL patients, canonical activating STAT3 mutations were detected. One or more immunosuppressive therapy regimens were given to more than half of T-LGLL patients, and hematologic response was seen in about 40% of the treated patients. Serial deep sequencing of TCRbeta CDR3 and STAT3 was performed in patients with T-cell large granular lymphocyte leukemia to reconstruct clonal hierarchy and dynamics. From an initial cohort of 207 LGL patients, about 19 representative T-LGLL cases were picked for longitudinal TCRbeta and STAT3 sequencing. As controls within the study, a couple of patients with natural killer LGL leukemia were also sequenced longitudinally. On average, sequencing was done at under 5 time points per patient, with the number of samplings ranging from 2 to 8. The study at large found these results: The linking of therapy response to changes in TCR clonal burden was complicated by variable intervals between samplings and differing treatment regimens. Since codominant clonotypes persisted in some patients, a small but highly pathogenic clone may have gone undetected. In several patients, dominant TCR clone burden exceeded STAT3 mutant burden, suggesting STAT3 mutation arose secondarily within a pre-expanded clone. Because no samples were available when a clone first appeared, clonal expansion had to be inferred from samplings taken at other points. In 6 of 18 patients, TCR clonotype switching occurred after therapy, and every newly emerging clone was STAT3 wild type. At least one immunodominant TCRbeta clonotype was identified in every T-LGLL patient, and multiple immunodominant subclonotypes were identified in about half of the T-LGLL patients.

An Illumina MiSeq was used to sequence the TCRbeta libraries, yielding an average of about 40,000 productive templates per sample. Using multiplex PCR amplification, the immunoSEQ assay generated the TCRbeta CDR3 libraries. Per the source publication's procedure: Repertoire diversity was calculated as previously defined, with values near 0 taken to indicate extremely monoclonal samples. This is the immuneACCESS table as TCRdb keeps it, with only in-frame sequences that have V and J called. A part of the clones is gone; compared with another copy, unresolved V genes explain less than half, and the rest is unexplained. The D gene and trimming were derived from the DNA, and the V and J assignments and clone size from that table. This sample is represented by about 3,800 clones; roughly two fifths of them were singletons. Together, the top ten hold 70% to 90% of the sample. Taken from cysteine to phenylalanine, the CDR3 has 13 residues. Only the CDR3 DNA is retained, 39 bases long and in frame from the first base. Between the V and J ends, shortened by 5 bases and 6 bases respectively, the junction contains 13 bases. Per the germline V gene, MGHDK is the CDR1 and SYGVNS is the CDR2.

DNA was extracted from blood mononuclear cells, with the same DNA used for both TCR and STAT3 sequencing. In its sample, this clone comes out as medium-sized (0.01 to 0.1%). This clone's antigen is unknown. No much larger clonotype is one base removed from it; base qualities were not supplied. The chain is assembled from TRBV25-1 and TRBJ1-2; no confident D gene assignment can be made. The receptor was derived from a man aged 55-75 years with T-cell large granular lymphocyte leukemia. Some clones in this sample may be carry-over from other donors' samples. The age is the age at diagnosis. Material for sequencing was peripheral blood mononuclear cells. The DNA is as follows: TGTGCCAGCAGTCCGGACGGAACAAATGGCTACACCTTC. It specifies CASSPDGTNGYTF.